This T cell receptor beta chain was recorded in a study of Graves' ophthalmopathy and Graves' hyperthyroidism. The overall study: Hyperthyroidism qualified as stable when ophthalmopathy did not develop within 18 months of follow-up.

This CDR3 spans 15 amino acids. CDR1 ENHRY and CDR2 SYGVKD come from the germline V gene. The V and J ends lost 10 bases and 6 bases respectively, with 21 bases between them. Hyperthyroidism in these 18- to 65-year-old patients was newly diagnosed, lasting under 2 months. RNA served as the template for amplifying TCR beta CDR3 regions. RT-PCR with HTBI primers came first, then second-round multiplex PCR. A single record per CDR3 protein comes from TCRdb applying MiXCR to the multiplex PCR reads. The repertoire holds around 1.1 million distinct CDR3 sequences, with roughly two fifths as singletons. Overall study results and limits: Distinction of ophthalmopathy from stable hyperthyroidism by a 13-signature model reached almost 90% sensitivity and 81.08% specificity.

About this clonotype itself: Its specificity is unknown. Since a much larger clone is just one base distant, this may be a read error.

Sequencing was performed on peripheral blood or thyroid tissue (not recorded which). The chain combines TRBV10-3 with TRBJ1-4, with D unresolved. The clonotype was recovered from an adult man with Graves' hyperthyroidism. In nucleotides, the CDR3 is TGTGCCAGCAGCGTAGGGATCGTTAAGGATGAAAAACTGTTTTTT. Residues: CASSVGIVKDEKLFF.